A single sample gave rise to the 16 T cell receptor beta chains below, sequenced in a study of cytomegalovirus exposure and HLA in healthy donors. This PCR relied on a set of 60 Vbeta primers and 13 Jbeta primers. Here immunoSEQ multiplex PCR was the method, and the copy in TCRdb shows in-frame clones only, minus some. The sample has about 95,000 clones; about 81% are singletons. The sequencing sample was made of PBMCs. These TCRs come from a woman aged 40 to 50 in good health and CMV-seropositive.

The genes are TRBV14 and TRBJ2-7; 7 bases match TRBD2. Losses at the gene ends were 4 bases for V and 2 bases for J; bases not matched to a gene: 2. Per germline, CDR1 SGHDN and CDR2 FVKESK. This CDR3 is built from 13 residues. The CDR3, as DNA: TGTGCCAGCAGCCTCGCGGGAGCCTACGAGCAGTACTTC. As protein: CASSLAGAYEQYF.

The V call is TRBV19, the J call TRBJ2-1, with 9 bases that match TRBD2. Trimming took 5 bases from V and 0 from J; bases not matched to a gene: 14. Germline V CDR1 and CDR2: LNHDA, SQIVND (reference sequence). This CDR3 region has 19 residues. CDR3 amino acids: CASSRPSGTSFSSYNEQFF. Written as DNA, the CDR3 is TGTGCCAGTAGTCGTCCTTCCGGGACTAGCTTTTCCTCCTACAATGAGCAGTTCTTC.

V gene TRBV18 combines with J gene TRBJ2-7; TRBD2 aligns across 7 bases. Germline V lookup: CDR1 KGHSH, CDR2 LQKENI. V gave up 2 bases and J gave up 6 bases; unmatched junction bases: 7. The CDR3 runs 14 residues. CDR3 loop: CASSPGDGTIEQYF. The DNA for the CDR3 is TGTGCCAGCTCACCAGGGGATGGGACTATCGAGCAGTACTTC.

The sample holds a few counts of this clone. This chain uses TRBV29-1 with TRBJ1-2; TRBD1 agrees at 8 bases. Germline V gives CDR1 SQVTM, CDR2 ANQGSEA. V dropped 3 bases and J dropped 6; count of bases not matched to a gene: 3. This CDR3 contains 12 residues. The DNA of the CDR3 is TGCAGCGTTGAGGGGACAGGCAATGGCTACACCTTC. It specifies CSVEGTGNGYTF.

The rearrangement joins TRBV4-1 to TRBJ1-5; D gene uncertain. V gave up 4 bases and J gave up 4 bases, with 11 bases separating them. The germline V gene encodes CDR1 MGHRA and CDR2 YSYEKL. The CDR3 covers 14 residues. The CDR3 sequence: CASSRTAGNQPQHF. The CDR3 DNA follows: TGCGCCAGCAGCCGTACTGCGGGGAATCAGCCCCAGCATTTT.

This clone was seen only a few times. CDR3 DNA: TGTGCCAGCAGTTTATGGGACACGAATGAGCAGTTCTTC. As protein: CASSLWDTNEQFF. This chain connects TRBV28 to TRBJ2-1; D may be TRBD1 (5 bases). The CDR3 consists of 13 residues. Per the germline V gene, CDR1 is MDHEN and CDR2 is SYDVKM. V dropped 0 bases and J dropped 7 bases, with 7 bases sitting between them.

Details on this clone: One end of the junction fails to match germline, which may point to a read error. The CDR3 region is CSSSQMTADTEAFF. CDR3 in DNA: TGTTCCAGCAGCCAAATGACTGCCGACACTGAAGCTTTCTTT. The chain links TRBV7-9 to TRBJ1-1, with unresolved D. The CDR3 runs to 14 residues. The germline gives CDR1 SEHNR, CDR2 FQNEAQ (reference sequence).

V usage is TRBV7-6 and J usage is TRBJ2-3; maybe TRBD2 (6 bases). The CDR3 covers 14 residues. The V end was cut by 0 bases, the J end by 4 bases, with 8 bases between. CDR1 and CDR2 (germline): SGHVS, FNYEAQ. Written as DNA, the CDR3 is TGTGCCAGCAGCTTAGCGTGGGACTCAGATACGCAGTATTTT. It encodes CASSLAWDSDTQYF. Together with reference TRBV7-6 and TRBJ2-3, the CDR3 gives the full variable domain: GAGVSQSPRYKVTKRGQDVALRCDPISGHVSLYWYRQALGQGPEFLTYFNYEAQQDKSGLPNDRFSAERPEGSISTLTIQRTEQRDSAMYRCASSLAWDSDTQYFGPGTRLTVL.

The J gene is TRBJ2-1, the V gene TRBV5-1; 11 bases match TRBD2. The germline gives CDR1 SGHRS, CDR2 YFSETQ. The CDR3 covers 14 residues. Trimming cost V 4 bases and J 13 bases; bases outside gene matches: 10. In nucleotides, the CDR3 is TGCGCCAGCAGCCCAGGGACTAGCGGACAGACCCAGTTCTTC. This sequence encodes CASSPGTSGQTQFF.

The rearrangement joins TRBV5-1 to TRBJ2-4; a possible D gene is TRBD2 (5 bases). From germline, CDR1 is SGHRS and CDR2 YFSETQ. The CDR3 sequence is 14 residues long. V lost 4 bases, J lost 8 bases, and 16 bases lay in between. CDR3 sequence (DNA): TGCGCCAGCAGCGGCAGGTCGGGGTCGGACATTCAGTACTTC. Amino acid sequence: CASSGRSGSDIQYF.

V gene TRBV25-1 combines with J gene TRBJ2-1, with a weak D call TRBD1 (6 bases). In germline, CDR1 is MGHDK, CDR2 SYGVNS. With 7 bases removed from V and 4 bases from J, the gap between germline ends came to 11 bases. The CDR3 runs 13 residues. The CDR3, as DNA: TGTGCCAGCATGAGGGGGAATTACAATGAGCAGTTCTTC. It codes for CASMRGNYNEQFF.

This clone was detected only a few times. This chain links TRBV27 with TRBJ2-7, with 7 nucleotides matching TRBD1. From germline, CDR1 is MNHEY and CDR2 SMNVEV (reference sequence). The CDR3 extends over 13 amino acids. Trimming removed 6 bases from V and 3 bases from J; junction bases left unmatched: 5. The CDR3 nucleotides read TGTGCCAGCAGGCAAGACAGGGACTACGAGCAGTACTTC. It specifies CASRQDRDYEQYF.

This rearrangement joins TRBV6-5 to TRBJ2-7; 9 bases agree with TRBD1. Unmatched junction bases numbered 7, after V lost 5 bases and J lost 5 bases. The CDR3 consists of 14 residues. Looked up from germline, CDR1 is MNHEY and CDR2 is SVGAGI. CDR3 sequence (DNA): TGTGCCAGCAGTGCCGGGACAGGGAAGGACGAGCAGTACTTC. Its translation is CASSAGTGKDEQYF.

The J gene is TRBJ2-1, the V gene TRBV11-3; 9 bases fit TRBD2. V lost 0 bases to trimming and J lost 7 bases; unmatched junction nucleotides: 7. CDR3 length: 16 amino acids. Per the germline V gene, CDR1 is SGHNT and CDR2 is YENEEA. The CDR3 nucleotides are TGTGCCAGCAGCTTAGATGGGCGGGAGGGCCATAATGAGCAGTTCTTC. Its protein product is CASSLDGREGHNEQFF.

This chain joins TRBV28 and TRBJ2-7, with D uncertain. This CDR3 spans 15 amino acids. With 3 bases removed from V and 4 bases from J, the gap between germline ends came to 16 bases. Germline-derived CDR1 and CDR2 are MDHEN and SYDVKM. The CDR3 DNA is TGTGCCAGCAGTTTTATTGGGTCTACCGGGTACGAGCAGTACTTC. Translated, it gives CASSFIGSTGYEQYF.

By share of the sample, this clone is medium-sized. This rearrangement joins TRBV19 to TRBJ2-2; possible D gene TRBD2, 6 bases. The ends were cut back, 7 bases at V and 2 bases at J, with 11 bases in the middle. This CDR3 is built from 14 residues. In germline, CDR1 is LNHDA, CDR2 SQIVND (reference sequence). The CDR3 loop is CASKAGYNTGELFF. CDR3 in DNA: TGTGCCAGTAAGGCGGGGTACAACACCGGGGAGCTGTTTTTT.